The 3 T cell receptor beta chains below all came from one sample that was sequenced in a study of T cells in Graves' hyperthyroidism and ophthalmopathy. It was RNA transcripts that yielded the amplified TCR beta CDR3 regions. The HTBI primer set was used in a first-round RT-PCR of the TCR CDR3. TCRdb used MiXCR to reprocess the multiplex PCR reads, holding one entry per CDR3 protein. The table lists under 600,000 distinct CDR3 sequences, approximately 15% of them singletons, with less than 3.5% in the top ten. The specimen sequenced was blood. The receptors derive from a woman aged 40 to 50 with Graves' ophthalmopathy.

This clonotype was seen a few times. The chain recombines TRBV6-2 or TRBV6-3 with TRBJ2-1; D uncertain. The germline V and J ends were trimmed by 4 bases and 7 bases, with 11 bases remaining between them. From germline, CDR1 is MNHEY and CDR2 SVGEGT. The CDR3 is 13 amino acids. CDR3 in amino acids: CASSSLDQNEQFF. CDR3 DNA sequence: TGTGCCAGCAGTTCACTCGACCAAAATGAGCAGTTCTTC.

This clonotype was seen many times. V usage is TRBV3-1 and J usage is TRBJ2-5; 11 bases line up with TRBD2. Germline CDR1 reads LGHDT; CDR2 reads YNNKEL (reference sequence). V shed 0 bases and J 5 bases; nucleotides not matched to a gene: 8. The CDR3 spans 17 residues. The CDR3 is CASSQDLAGGPEETQYF. CDR3 bases: TGTGCCAGCAGCCAAGATTTAGCGGGAGGGCCGGAGGAGACCCAGTACTTC.

This clonotype was picked up many times. This chain connects TRBV20-1 to TRBJ2-7; D not resolved. The CDR3 extends over 14 amino acids. The V and J ends lost 0 bases and 3 bases respectively, with 12 bases between them. In germline, CDR1 is DFQATT, CDR2 SNEGSKA (reference sequence). CDR3 sequence: CSAREVRSGYEQYF. CDR3 coding DNA: TGCAGTGCTAGAGAAGTCCGATCGGGCTACGAGCAGTACTTC.